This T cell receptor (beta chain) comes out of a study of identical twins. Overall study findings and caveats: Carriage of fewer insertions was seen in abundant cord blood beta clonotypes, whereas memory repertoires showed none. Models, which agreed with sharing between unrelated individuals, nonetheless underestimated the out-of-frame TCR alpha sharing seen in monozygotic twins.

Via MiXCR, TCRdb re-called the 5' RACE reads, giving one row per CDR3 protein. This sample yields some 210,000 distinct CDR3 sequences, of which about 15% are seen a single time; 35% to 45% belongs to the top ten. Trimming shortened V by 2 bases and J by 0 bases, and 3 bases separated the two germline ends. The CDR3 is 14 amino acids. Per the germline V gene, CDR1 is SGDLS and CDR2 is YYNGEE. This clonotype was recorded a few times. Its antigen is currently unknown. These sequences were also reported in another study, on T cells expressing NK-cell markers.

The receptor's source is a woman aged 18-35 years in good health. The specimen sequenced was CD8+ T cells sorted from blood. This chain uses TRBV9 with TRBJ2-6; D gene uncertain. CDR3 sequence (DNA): TGTGCCAGCAGCGTCCACTCTGGGGCCAACGTCCTGACTTTC. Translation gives CASSVHSGANVLTF.